This TCR beta chain was recovered during a study of CD8+ T cells in alopecia areata. Looking at the study overall: Tofacitinib administration to treated patients was oral, at 5 to 10 mg twice daily. Patients took tofacitinib for 6 to 18 months, followed by 6 drug-free months. Study observations and caveats: Whereas mice showed it more clearly, TCR sharing across patients was murkier, possibly because of HLA. In lesional scalp, particularly from alopecia totalis/universalis, clonality was higher than in normal scalp.

Lesional scalp tissue (obtained by punch biopsy) and peripheral blood were collected from alopecia areata patients. This clone turned up a few times. Its antigen remains unknown. CDR1 is SEHNR and CDR2 is FQNEAQ in the germline V gene (reference sequence). The germline V and J ends were trimmed by 2 bases and 8 bases, with 15 bases remaining between them. The CDR3 totals 15 residues. Extraction of RNA preceded its reverse transcription into cDNA, which served as the sequencing template. The table came from immunoSEQ multiplex PCR; TCRdb's copy has only in-frame clones and leaves some out. The sample has approximately 11,000 clones, roughly 62% seen once; the top ten hold approximately 8.1%.

The receptor was isolated from a human donor with alopecia areata. The J gene is TRBJ1-4, the V gene TRBV7-9; perhaps TRBD1 as D (5 bases). The sample in question was skin, obtained at week 0. CDR3 in amino acids: CASSLRGGGGEKLFF. In DNA form, the CDR3 reads TGTGCCAGCAGCTTACGGGGCGGCGGAGGAGAAAAACTGTTTTTT.